This TCR beta chain is from a study of cytomegalovirus exposure and HLA in healthy donors (dated by TCRdb to about 2017). Some background on the complete study: In an earlier analysis of approximately 500 of the donors, under 300 Gb of sequence data and just under 120 million unique TCR beta sequences from about 190 million T cells were reported. A later genetic analysis used genome-wide SNP genotypes for 398 of the 666 donors, treating that subset as a discovery cohort. The later analysis used no new phenotypic data to find candidate immune exposures, relying instead on TCR beta sequences and their occurrence across donors. Among the roughly 400 genotyped donors, about 85% belonged to the genetic ancestry cluster associated with self-reported Caucasian donors. Approximately 310 gigabases of sequencing data and tens of millions of unique TCR sequences were included in an early release covering 550 to 650 HLA-typed donors. All discovery cohort repertoires had been generated on a single sequencing platform. To study patterns of TCR occurrence, a later analysis re-analyzed previously published TCR beta repertoires from around 660 donors and added high-resolution HLA genotyping. The aim of the study was to test whether cataloging public T cell receptors could identify signatures of past pathogen exposure. In addition to the first cohort of around 670 subjects, a separate validation cohort of approximately 130 different subjects was used. Across around 400 genotyped donors of the cohort, an average of 235,054 unique TCR beta nucleotide sequences per donor were sequenced, and approximately 17% of those sequences were non-productive. Typing coverage differed by locus: A, B, C, DRB1 and DQB1 were typed in roughly 620-640 donors, DQA1 in around 500, DPA1 in around 580, and DPB1 in 450 to 490. Four to six DR-DQ haplotypes were handled as single units for association and clustering, since linkage in the cohort was strong. To predict cytomegalovirus infection status, the study combined high-throughput TCR immunosequencing, statistical association of individual TCRs with disease status, and machine learning. HLA typing included class I and class II loci at four-digit resolution. To decide whether each TCR beta V gene segment behaved as functional or pseudogenic, an earlier analysis of some 580 of the donors relied on high-throughput TCR beta sequencing. The T cell repertoires of some 670 subjects were profiled by immunosequencing and related to cytomegalovirus serostatus. Donor age, sex, ethnicity and CMV serostatus were compiled together with the repertoire data.

Receptor amplification or capture employed the immunoSEQ multiplex PCR assay. The multiplex PCR relied on a mix of 60 forward primers for TCR Vbeta segments and 13 reverse primers for TCR Jbeta segments. The CDR3 region of rearranged TCR beta genes was amplified from genomic DNA with a multiplex PCR assay. On the Illumina HiSeq System, the amplified TCR beta libraries were sequenced as 87-base-pair reads. Regarding the original processing steps: In a later analysis, approximately 74 million unique TCR beta chains were counted across the approximately 620 repertoires, and about 10 million of these chains were shared by at least two donors. To remove PCR and sequencing errors, raw reads were error-corrected and collapsed into unique sequences using a nearest-neighbor algorithm that merged closely related sequences. CDR3 sequences were aligned to IMGT reference sequences to assign V, D and J gene segments. For a sequence to be retained, a match of at least six nucleotides was required to both a V gene segment and a J gene segment. Rearrangements were called productive when the CDR3 lacked stop codons and stayed in frame with V and J; all others were non-productive. Following IMGT convention, CDR3 was defined as the stretch from the second conserved V-encoded cysteine up to the conserved J-encoded phenylalanine. The earlier analysis of about 560 of the donors excluded any sequence lacking an unambiguous match to a single V gene segment. An earlier analysis of a few hundred of the donors called V segments functional above 56.7% productive rearrangements and segregating when the between-donor standard deviation exceeded 5%. A statistical classification framework was built for diagnosing cytomegalovirus status from the catalog of TCR beta chain sequences. V and J gene assignment, in a later analysis, came from comparing TCR nucleotide sequences with IMGT/GENE-DB human TR gene sequences. A later analysis assigned CDR3 sequences and most-parsimonious VDJ recombination scenarios with the TCRdist pipeline. A later analysis defined each TCR beta chain by its CDR3 amino acid sequence plus V-gene family, and excluded reads lacking a unique V-gene family. A later analysis removed 592 highly shared, low-generation-probability nucleotide sequences to deal with suspected cross-contamination and a sequencing artifact. In a later analysis, a clonal expansion index for each public chain was calculated from normalized within-repertoire ranks of inferred template counts. A later analysis computed generation probabilities with a VDJ recombination model fitted to out-of-frame rearrangements, and checked the results against IGoR. Hypergeometric tests were used in a later analysis to score TCR-TCR, TCR-HLA and TCR-CMV co-occurrence, with a repertoire-size bias correction applied to the TCR pairs. In a later analysis, false discovery rates were estimated by permuting HLA or CMV assignments 20 times. In a later analysis, co-occurring TCRs were grouped with DBSCAN, and TCRdist sequence similarity was added when clustering was performed within HLA-allele-positive subsets. Co-occurrence clustering excluded repertoires with fewer than 30,000 or more than 120,000 public chains, plus five with anomalous nucleotide sharing. Sourced from immuneACCESS, this table was stored by TCRdb with only in-frame sequences that have V and J called. A share of the clones is absent; for the studies checked, an unresolved V gene accounts for under half, and the remainder has no known explanation. V and J calls and clone size are copied from that table; D and trimming were computed from the DNA. The sample table lists 150,000 or so clones, roughly three quarters of them with a count of one. The ten largest clones take up 3% to 4% of the sample.

Reading the germline V gene gives CDR1 SGHAT and CDR2 FQNNGV. The germline V end is reduced by 6 bases and the J end by 5 bases; junction bases left unmatched: 8. The CDR3 spans 14 residues, from the cysteine through the phenylalanine. Left in the record is the CDR3 DNA by itself, 42 bases read in frame from the first base. In total, fewer than 750 healthy bone marrow donors made up the cohort. At the time of sampling, all cohort members were nominally healthy, though unrecorded immune exposures were likely present. The donor was CMV seronegative and was included in the group of under 450 seronegative cohort members. Each donor provided a peripheral blood sample, and peripheral blood mononuclear cells were used for TCR beta sequencing. Genomic DNA extraction from the blood cell samples was performed with the Qiagen DNeasy Blood Extraction Kit. Here is what the overall study found, with its caveats: Cytomegalovirus status was reported to be diagnosed by the classifier with high specificity and sensitivity in both the original and validation cohorts. A cluster of highly shared sequence variants was judged likely to be a technical artifact of the sequencing pipeline. A later genetic analysis associated a missense DCLRE1C variant with V-gene and J-gene trimming of TCR beta chains, and an independent cohort replicated the association. In a later analysis, several top co-occurrence clusters were reported to appear linked to parvovirus B19, influenza, CMV and Epstein-Barr virus. When HLA alleles, especially DR and DQ, strongly co-occurred, TCR associations were difficult to assign to individual alleles. In an earlier analysis of more than 500 of the donors, most TCR beta V segments appeared in productive rearrangements about 87% or about 30% of the time, broadly matching IMGT annotations. A further reported finding was that TCR beta sequences accurately predicted the HLA-A and HLA-B alleles for most subjects in the first cohort. CMV serostatus was the only immune exposure information available for the cohort. Because the 87-base-pair reads could not distinguish some IMGT-functional V segments, including TRBV6-2 and TRBV6-3, those segments were excluded. In a later analysis, the rate of TCR association differed among HLA loci, with DRB1 alleles having the most associated TCRs and HLA-C alleles having the fewest. Most TCR sequences were seen in very few donors, while some public TCRs were found in many individuals. In vitro tests confirmed that a few of the cytomegalovirus-associated TCR beta chains recognize cytomegalovirus antigens. Seventeen rarely observed V segments, including chromosome 9 orphons, were excluded from the earlier analysis of some 590 of the donors because counts were too low. Because some donors lacked HLA typing at each locus, the association tests relied only on the typed subset. Correlated functional status among segregating V segments might reflect linkage disequilibrium, but an unknown experimental factor could not be ruled out. According to a later analysis, most CMV-associated TCR beta chains appeared to be HLA-restricted, and the HLA associations seemed to be driven largely by CMV exposure. The study listed 150 to 200 TCR beta chains as associated with cytomegalovirus. A later analysis found that HLA-associated TCR beta chains were more clonally expanded and had lower generation probabilities than equally common non-associated chains. Roughly uniform sequencing depth across donors was assumed in presence/absence analyses, although this assumption may not hold. The authors suggested that the approach could potentially be extended to other disease states and immunological phenotypes. In this cohort, only TCR beta chains were sequenced, and detectable features were limited by the absence of alpha or paired-chain data. Compared with the roughly 700-donor mean, donors in an Asian-associated ancestry cluster had fewer N-insertions in productive TCRs, according to a later genetic analysis. At a false discovery rate of 0.05, a later analysis linked fewer than 20,000 TCR beta sequences to specific HLA alleles.

This clone was seen only a few times. Its antigen is unknown. No qualities accompany the bases; no much larger clone lies one base away. This chain is built from TRBV11-2 and TRBJ2-7, with 9 junctional bases fitting TRBD1. The receptor comes from a male donor in good health and CMV-seronegative. The sequenced material came from PBMCs. At the DNA level, the sequence is TGTGCCAGCAGGGCCCGGGACAGGGCCCACGAGCAGTACTTC. This codes for CASRARDRAHEQYF.